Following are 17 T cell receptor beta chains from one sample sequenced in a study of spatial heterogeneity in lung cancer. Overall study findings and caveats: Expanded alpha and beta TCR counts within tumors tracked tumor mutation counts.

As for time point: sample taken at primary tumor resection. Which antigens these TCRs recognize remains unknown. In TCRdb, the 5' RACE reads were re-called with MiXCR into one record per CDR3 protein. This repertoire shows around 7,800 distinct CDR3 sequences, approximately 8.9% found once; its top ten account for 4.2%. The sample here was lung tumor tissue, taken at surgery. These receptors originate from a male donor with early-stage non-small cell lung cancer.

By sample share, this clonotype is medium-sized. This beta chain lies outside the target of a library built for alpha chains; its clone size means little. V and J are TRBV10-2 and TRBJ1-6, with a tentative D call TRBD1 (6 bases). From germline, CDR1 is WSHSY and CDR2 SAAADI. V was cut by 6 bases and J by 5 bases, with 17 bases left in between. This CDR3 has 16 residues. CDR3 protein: CASRESTGLNNSPLHF. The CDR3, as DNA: TGCGCCAGCAGGGAATCAACAGGGCTTAATAATTCACCCCTCCACTTT.

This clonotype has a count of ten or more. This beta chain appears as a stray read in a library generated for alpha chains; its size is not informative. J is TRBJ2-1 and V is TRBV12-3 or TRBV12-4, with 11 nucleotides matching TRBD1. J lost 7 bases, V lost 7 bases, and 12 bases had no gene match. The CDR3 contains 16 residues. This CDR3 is CASTDPGQGGRNEQFF. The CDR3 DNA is TGTGCCAGCACCGACCCGGGACAGGGGGGTAGGAATGAGCAGTTCTTC.

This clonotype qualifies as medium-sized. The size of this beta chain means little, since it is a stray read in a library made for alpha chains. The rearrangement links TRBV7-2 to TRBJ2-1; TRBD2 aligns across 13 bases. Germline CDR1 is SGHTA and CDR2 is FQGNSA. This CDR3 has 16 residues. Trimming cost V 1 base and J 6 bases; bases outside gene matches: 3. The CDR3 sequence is CASSLEGTSGTNEQFF. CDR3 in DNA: TGTGCCAGCAGCTTAGAAGGGACTAGCGGGACCAATGAGCAGTTCTTC.

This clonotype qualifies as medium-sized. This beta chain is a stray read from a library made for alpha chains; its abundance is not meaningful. DNA for the CDR3: TGCAGTGCACCCAAGACAGGATATGGCTACACCTTC. It yields the protein CSAPKTGYGYTF. V is TRBV20-1 and J is TRBJ1-2, with D maybe TRBD1 (6 bases). This CDR3 has 12 residues. Trimming removed 6 bases at V and 5 bases at J, with 13 bases between. Germline CDR1 DFQATT, CDR2 SNEGSKA (reference sequence).

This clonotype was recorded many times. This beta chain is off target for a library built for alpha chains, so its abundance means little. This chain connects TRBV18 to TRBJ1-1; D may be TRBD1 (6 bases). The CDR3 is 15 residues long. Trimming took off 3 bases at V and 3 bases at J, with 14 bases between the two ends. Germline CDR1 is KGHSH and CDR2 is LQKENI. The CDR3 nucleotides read TGTGCCAGCTCACCTTTCCCCAGGGGAGACACTGAAGCTTTCTTT. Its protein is CASSPFPRGDTEAFF.

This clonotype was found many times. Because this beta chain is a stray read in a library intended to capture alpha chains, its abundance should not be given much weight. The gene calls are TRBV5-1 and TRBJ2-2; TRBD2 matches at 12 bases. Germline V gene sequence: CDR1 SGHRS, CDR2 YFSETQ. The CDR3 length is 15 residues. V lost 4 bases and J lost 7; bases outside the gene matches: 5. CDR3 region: CASSPTSGRVGELFF. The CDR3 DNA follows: TGCGCCAGCAGCCCGACTAGCGGGAGAGTCGGGGAGCTGTTTTTT.

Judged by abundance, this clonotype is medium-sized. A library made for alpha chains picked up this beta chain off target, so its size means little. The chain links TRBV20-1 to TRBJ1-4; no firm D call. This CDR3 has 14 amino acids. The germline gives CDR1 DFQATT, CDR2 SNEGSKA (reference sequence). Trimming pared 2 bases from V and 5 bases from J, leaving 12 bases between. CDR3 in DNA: TGCAGTGCTAGAAGAGGCGGTGGGAATGAAAAACTGTTTTTT. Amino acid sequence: CSARRGGGNEKLFF.

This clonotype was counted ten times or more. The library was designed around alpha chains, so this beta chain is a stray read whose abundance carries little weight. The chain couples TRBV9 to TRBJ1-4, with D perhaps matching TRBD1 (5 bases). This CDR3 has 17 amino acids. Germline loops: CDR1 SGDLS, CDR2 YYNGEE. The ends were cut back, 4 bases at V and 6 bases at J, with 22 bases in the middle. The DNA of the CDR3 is TGTGCCAGCAGCCCTCCGGGTGCAGCTCGGGGGGATGAAAAACTGTTTTTT. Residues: CASSPPGAARGDEKLFF.

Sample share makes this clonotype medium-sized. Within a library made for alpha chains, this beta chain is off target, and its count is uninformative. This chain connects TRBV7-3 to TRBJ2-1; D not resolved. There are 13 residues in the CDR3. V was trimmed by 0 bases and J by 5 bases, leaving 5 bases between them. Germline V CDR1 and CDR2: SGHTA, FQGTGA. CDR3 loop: CASSLTSNNEQFF. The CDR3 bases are TGTGCCAGCAGCTTAACGAGCAACAATGAGCAGTTCTTC.

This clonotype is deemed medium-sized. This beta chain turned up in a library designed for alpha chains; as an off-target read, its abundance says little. CDR3 residues: CASSQDTSGSTDTQYF. For the CDR3, the DNA is TGTGCCAGCAGCCAAGATACTAGCGGGAGCACAGATACGCAGTATTTT. This chain connects TRBV3-1 to TRBJ2-3; 9 bases fit TRBD2. This CDR3 is 16 amino acids long. With V trimmed by 0 bases and J by 0 bases, 1 base remained unmatched. Germline values: CDR1 LGHDT, CDR2 YNNKEL (reference sequence).

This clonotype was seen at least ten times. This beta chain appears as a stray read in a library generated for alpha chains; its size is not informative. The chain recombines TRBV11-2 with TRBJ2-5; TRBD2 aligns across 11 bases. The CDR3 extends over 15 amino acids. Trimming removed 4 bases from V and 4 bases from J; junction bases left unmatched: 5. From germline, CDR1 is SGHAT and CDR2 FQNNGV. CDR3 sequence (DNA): TGTGCCAGCAGCTCGGGACTAGCGGTAGGAGAGACCCAGTACTTC. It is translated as CASSSGLAVGETQYF.

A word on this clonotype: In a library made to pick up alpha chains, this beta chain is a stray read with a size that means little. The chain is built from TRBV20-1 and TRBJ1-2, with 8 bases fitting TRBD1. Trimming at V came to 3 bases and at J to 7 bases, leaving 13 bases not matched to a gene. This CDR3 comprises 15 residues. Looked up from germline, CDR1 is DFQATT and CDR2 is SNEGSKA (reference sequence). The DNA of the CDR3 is TGCAGTGCTAGTCCTGTCAGGGGGCGAAACCTTGGCTACACCTTC. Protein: CSASPVRGRNLGYTF.

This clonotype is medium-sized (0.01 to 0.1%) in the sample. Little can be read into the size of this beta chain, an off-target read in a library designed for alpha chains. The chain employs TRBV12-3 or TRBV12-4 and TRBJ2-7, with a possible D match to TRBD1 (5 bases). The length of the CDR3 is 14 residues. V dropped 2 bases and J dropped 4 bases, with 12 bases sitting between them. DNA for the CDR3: TGTGCCAGCAGTTTAATGCAGGGTGTATACGAGCAGTACTTC. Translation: CASSLMQGVYEQYF.

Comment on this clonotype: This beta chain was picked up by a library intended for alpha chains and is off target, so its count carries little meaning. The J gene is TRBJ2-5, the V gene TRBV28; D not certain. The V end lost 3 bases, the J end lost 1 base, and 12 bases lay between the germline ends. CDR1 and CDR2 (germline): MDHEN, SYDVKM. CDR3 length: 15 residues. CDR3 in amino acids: CASSFGAVSQETQYF. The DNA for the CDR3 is TGTGCCAGCAGTTTTGGCGCCGTTAGCCAAGAGACCCAGTACTTC.

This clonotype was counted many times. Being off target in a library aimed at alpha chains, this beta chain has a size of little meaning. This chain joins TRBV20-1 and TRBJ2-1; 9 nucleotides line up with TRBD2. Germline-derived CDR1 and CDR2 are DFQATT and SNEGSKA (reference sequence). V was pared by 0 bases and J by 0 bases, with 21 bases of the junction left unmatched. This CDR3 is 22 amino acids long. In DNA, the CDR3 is TGCAGTGCTAGAGATTTGGTTCATAGCGGGAGCTTGGGGCAAAGCTCCTACAATGAGCAGTTCTTC. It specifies CSARDLVHSGSLGQSSYNEQFF.

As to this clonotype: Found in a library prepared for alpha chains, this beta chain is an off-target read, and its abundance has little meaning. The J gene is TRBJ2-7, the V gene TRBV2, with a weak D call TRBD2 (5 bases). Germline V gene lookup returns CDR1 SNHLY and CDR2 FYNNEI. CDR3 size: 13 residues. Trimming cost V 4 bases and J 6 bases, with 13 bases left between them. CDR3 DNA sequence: TGTGCCAGCAGTGTTGGCGGAGGAGTCGAGCAGTACTTC. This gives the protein CASSVGGGVEQYF.

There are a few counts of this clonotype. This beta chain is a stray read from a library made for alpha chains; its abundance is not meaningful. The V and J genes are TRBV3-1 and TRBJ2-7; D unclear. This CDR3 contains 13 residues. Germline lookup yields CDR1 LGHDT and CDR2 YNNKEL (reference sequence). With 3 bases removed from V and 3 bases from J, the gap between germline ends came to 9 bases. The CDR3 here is CASSQMTLYEQYF. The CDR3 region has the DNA TGTGCCAGCAGCCAGATGACCCTCTACGAGCAGTACTTC.